The sequence of this T cell receptor (beta chain) was determined in a study of T cells after yellow fever vaccination. General study findings and limits: Just a small share of clonotypes turned up in the CD4 compartment as well as the CD8 compartment.

CDR3 length: 17 amino acids. V was clipped by 5 bases and J by 8 bases, with 25 bases between them. MiXCR was run by TCRdb on the 5' RACE reads, yielding one entry per CDR3 protein. The data show about 74,000 distinct CDR3 sequences, more than 5.5% seen once. This clonotype was found many times. Antigen specificity is unknown. Sequenced material: CD8+ T cells sorted from PBMCs, taken 5 days after the first yellow fever vaccination. The source of this sequence is a man aged 18 to 35 who received the YFV17D yellow fever vaccine. V is TRBV12-3 or TRBV12-4 and J is TRBJ2-1, with D hard to call. For the CDR3, the DNA is TGTGCCAGCAGTACCCTTGACGCGGTGGTGGGTTTGGATGAGCAGTTCTTC. Amino acids: CASSTLDAVVGLDEQFF.